The rows below give T cell receptor beta chains drawn from one sample of a study of cytomegalovirus exposure and HLA in healthy donors. TCRdb's copy holds only in-frame clones and misses some; the assay was immunoSEQ multiplex PCR. The table records around 110,000 clones, more than 60% of them present only once. What was sequenced was PBMCs. These receptors were taken from a middle-aged man in good health and CMV-seronegative. Each CDR3 is given with its conserved first and last residue. A D gene is named only where the DNA matches it firmly. The size field is filled for only some rows; it gives once, few, many or a size class.

d_gene | j_gene | abundance | v_gene | CDR3aa | CDR3nt
TRBD1 | TRBJ1-1 | - | TRBV7-9 | CSSSLIGGAGTEAFF | TGTTCCAGCAGCTTAATAGGGGGCGCGGGCACTGAAGCTTTCTTT
TRBD1 | TRBJ1-6 | - | TRBV5-4 | CASSLGAGGYNSPLHF | TGTGCCAGCAGCTTGGGGGCAGGGGGGTATAATTCACCCCTCCACTTT
- | TRBJ1-2 | - | TRBV7-9 | CASSRDTMDGYTF | TGTGCCAGCAGCAGGGACACGATGGATGGCTACACCTTC
TRBD1 | TRBJ1-1 | once | TRBV19 | CASARDRGDTEAFF | TGTGCCAGTGCTCGGGACAGGGGAGACACTGAAGCTTTCTTT
- | TRBJ1-1 | - | TRBV5-1 | CASSLSGINTEAFF | TGCGCCAGCAGCTTGTCAGGGATTAACACTGAAGCTTTCTTT
- | TRBJ1-5 | few | TRBV19 | CASNTRQGSNQPQHF | TGTGCCAGTAATACCCGCCAGGGCAGCAATCAGCCCCAGCATTTT
TRBD1 | TRBJ2-1 | - | TRBV7-6 | CAVTDYRGNRGQFF | TGTGCCGTTACAGATTACAGGGGCAATAGGGGGCAGTTCTTC
- | TRBJ1-2 | - | TRBV5-1 | CASSLSGGGRANYGYTF | TGCGCCAGCAGCTTGAGTGGGGGCGGAAGAGCTAACTATGGCTACACCTTC
TRBD2 | TRBJ2-5 | - | TRBV7-2 | CASSSRTSGGAVTQYF | TGTGCCAGCAGCTCCCGGACTAGCGGGGGGGCGGTGACCCAGTACTTC
- | TRBJ2-1 | - | TRBV29-1 | CSVRQYGDNEQFF | TGCAGCGTTAGACAGTACGGCGACAATGAGCAGTTCTTC
- | TRBJ2-5 | once | TRBV6-1 | CASSDPGGRQETQYF | TGTGCCAGCAGTGACCCCGGCGGGCGTCAAGAGACCCAGTACTTC
TRBD1 | TRBJ1-2 | few | TRBV19 | CASTKGQGYLYTF | TGTGCCAGTACCAAGGGACAGGGCTATTTGTACACCTTC
TRBD2 | TRBJ2-7 | - | TRBV4-2 | CASSQEGSGGADEQYF | TGTGCCAGCAGCCAAGAGGGGAGCGGGGGGGCCGACGAGCAGTACTTC
- | TRBJ2-5 | - | TRBV5-1 | CASSLVSSAPPETQYF | TGCGCCAGCAGCTTGGTGTCTAGCGCACCCCCAGAGACCCAGTACTTC
TRBD1 | TRBJ1-6 | - | TRBV6-5 | CASSYDDRANSPLHF | TGTGCCAGCAGTTACGACGACAGGGCAAATTCACCCCTCCACTTT
TRBD1 | TRBJ1-2 | - | TRBV5-4 | CASSWSSGQRYGYTF | TGTGCCAGCAGCTGGTCATCGGGACAGAGATATGGCTACACCTTC
TRBD1 | TRBJ1-1 | once | TRBV19 | CASWGGQGSWTEAFF | TGTGCCAGCTGGGGTGGACAGGGTTCGTGGACTGAAGCTTTCTTT
TRBD2 | TRBJ2-5 | - | TRBV11-2 | CASSLDLAGGQETQYF | TGTGCCAGCAGCTTAGATTTAGCGGGGGGCCAGGAGACCCAGTACTTC
- | TRBJ1-1 | once | TRBV7-9 | CASSFGGGSGTEAFF | TGTGCCAGCAGCTTTGGGGGGGGGTCAGGAACTGAAGCTTTCTTT
TRBD2 | TRBJ2-3 | - | TRBV4-2 | CASSRTTSGGADTQYF | TGTGCCAGCAGCCGTACGACTAGCGGGGGTGCAGATACGCAGTATTTT
TRBD1 | TRBJ1-1 | - | TRBV10-3 | CAIRDRDRDPNTEAFF | TGTGCCATCAGAGACCGGGACAGGGACCCGAACACTGAAGCTTTCTTT
- | TRBJ2-1 | few | TRBV6-1 | CASSEEGFSYNEQFF | TGTGCCAGCAGTGAGGAGGGGTTCTCCTACAATGAGCAGTTCTTC
TRBD2 | TRBJ2-3 | few | TRBV10-3 | CAISLSGAITDTQYF | TGTGCCATCAGTTTAAGCGGGGCCATCACAGATACGCAGTATTTT
- | TRBJ2-1 | - | TRBV11-1 | CASSLDRWEQFF | TGTGCCAGCAGCTTAGACAGATGGGAGCAGTTCTTC
- | TRBJ2-2 | - | TRBV5-4 | CASSLVPGVTGELFF | TGTGCCAGCAGCTTGGTCCCCGGGGTAACCGGGGAGCTGTTTTTT
TRBD2 | TRBJ2-7 | - | TRBV9 | CASSVSSGSTYEQYF | TGTGCCAGCAGCGTATCTAGCGGGAGTACCTACGAGCAGTACTTC
TRBD2 | TRBJ2-3 | - | TRBV5-4 | CASSMGLVTDTQYF | TGTGCCAGCAGCATGGGACTAGTAACAGATACGCAGTATTTT
TRBD2 | TRBJ2-3 | - | TRBV5-1 | CASSWGLAGGVADTQYF | TGCGCCAGCAGCTGGGGACTAGCGGGGGGAGTAGCAGATACGCAGTATTTT
- | TRBJ2-4 | - | TRBV2 | CASSSDSRLAKNIQYF | TGTGCCAGCAGTTCTGACTCCCGGTTAGCCAAAAACATTCAGTACTTC
- | TRBJ1-4 | - | TRBV5-6 | CASSVGGITTNEKLFF | TGTGCCAGCAGCGTGGGCGGTATTACAACTAATGAAAAACTGTTTTTT
- | TRBJ2-7 | few | TRBV6-1 | CASSEASNSYEQYF | TGTGCCAGCAGTGAAGCATCCAACTCCTACGAGCAGTACTTC
- | TRBJ2-2 | - | TRBV19 | CASSIERLAIGELFF | TGTGCCAGTAGTATAGAAAGATTAGCGATCGGGGAGCTGTTTTTT
- | TRBJ2-3 | few | TRBV10-3 | CPQIPGELSTDTQYF | TGTCCTCAGATCCCGGGGGAACTTAGCACAGATACGCAGTATTTT
TRBD1 | TRBJ2-1 | - | TRBV15 | CATSRGQGIYNEQFF | TGTGCCACCAGCAGAGGACAGGGGATCTACAATGAGCAGTTCTTC
- | TRBJ1-4 | once | TRBV2 | CASTFSRGVAEKLFF | TGTGCCAGCACCTTCTCGCGGGGGGTCGCTGAAAAACTGTTTTTT
TRBD2 | TRBJ2-5 | - | TRBV4-2 | CASSLAGAGQETQYF | TGTGCCAGCAGCTTAGCGGGCGCTGGGCAAGAGACCCAGTACTTC
- | TRBJ1-1 | - | TRBV18 | CASSPLGRGMGTEAFF | TGTGCCAGCTCACCACTGGGCAGGGGAATGGGGACTGAAGCTTTCTTT
TRBD1 | TRBJ2-7 | - | TRBV5-1 | CASSMTGLHEQYF | TGCGCCAGCAGCATGACAGGGCTCCACGAGCAGTACTTC
- | TRBJ2-3 | once | TRBV7-2 | CASSLVAFLTDTQYF | TGTGCCAGCAGCTTAGTAGCGTTTCTCACAGATACGCAGTATTTT
TRBD1 | TRBJ2-7 | few | TRBV5-1 | CASSLILSRDRLTYEQYF | TGCGCCAGCAGCTTGATTCTGTCTCGGGACAGGCTTACCTACGAGCAGTACTTC
TRBD1 | TRBJ2-2 | - | TRBV5-1 | CASSLGPPGTGTGELFF | TGCGCCAGCAGCTTGGGGCCCCCCGGGACAGGGACCGGGGAGCTGTTTTTT
- | TRBJ2-3 | - | TRBV15 | CATSGRGTDTQYF | TGTGCCACCAGCGGTCGCGGCACAGATACGCAGTATTTT